This entry is about one TCR beta chain. A junction boundary mismatches the germline segment, possibly from a read error. The entry originates in a study of molecular identifiers for immune sequencing clone quantification. The germline CDR1 and CDR2 sequences are SGHTA and FQGNSA. This CDR3 spans 18 amino acids. Sorting defined naive CD8 T cells as CD8+CD4-CCR7+CD45RA+. Libraries of bulk TCR were made by previously described methods (with listed TCR primers). Using its own MiXCR run on the PCR reads, TCRdb lists one record per CDR3 protein. The table includes roughly 100,000 distinct CDR3 sequences, about 35% detected once.

The source is a human donor in good health. Some libraries in this study had Jurkat cell RNA spiked in. What was sequenced was naive CD8+ T cells from blood, with Jurkat cell RNA spiked in. Subset here: FACS-sorted CD8+CD4-CCR7+CD45RA+ naive T cells. This rearrangement joins TRBV7-2 to TRBJ2-1; D possibly matches TRBD1 or TRBD2 (5 bases each). CDR3 protein: CASSFWGSPDVVYSEQFF. In DNA, the CDR3 is TGTGCCAGCAGCTTCTGGGGGAGCCCAGACGTCGTCTACAGTGAGCAGTTCTTC.